The subject of this entry is one TCR beta chain. Germline V lookup: CDR1 SGHRS, CDR2 YFSETQ. The germline V and J ends were trimmed by 0 bases and 0 bases, with 6 bases remaining between them. This CDR3 contains 14 residues. These data originate in a study of blood T cell repertoires in COVID-19. Study information: The cDNA or gDNA used as material had been derived from T cells, B-cell-depleted T cells, or PBMCs.

Only in-frame clones appear in the TCRdb table, and some are missing; sequencing was by immunoSEQ multiplex PCR. The sample carries fewer than 400,000 clones, about 90% recorded once. This TCR came from a woman in her 30s who had recovered from COVID-19. The sample was PBMCs or T cells enriched from blood (not recorded which). The J gene is TRBJ1-2, the V gene TRBV5-1; possible D gene TRBD1, 5 bases. Here the CDR3 reads CASSLEGTNYGYTF. The CDR3 bases are TGCGCCAGCAGCTTGGAGGGGACTAACTATGGCTACACCTTC.